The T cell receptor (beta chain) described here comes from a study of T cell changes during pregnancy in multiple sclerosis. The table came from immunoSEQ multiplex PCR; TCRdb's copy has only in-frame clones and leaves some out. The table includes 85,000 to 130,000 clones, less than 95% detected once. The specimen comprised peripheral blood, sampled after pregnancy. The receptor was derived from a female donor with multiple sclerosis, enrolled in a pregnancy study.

The DNA for the CDR3 is TGCGCCAGCAGCCTTGGGACTAGCGGGGGGTCCTACGAGCAGTACTTC. Protein sequence: CASSLGTSGGSYEQYF. The chain joins TRBV5-1 to TRBJ2-7, with 15 bases aligning to TRBD2. J lost 1 base, V lost 4 bases, and 3 bases had no gene match. Germline CDR1 is SGHRS and CDR2 is YFSETQ. The CDR3 has 16 amino acids. Full variable domain (outside the CDR3, taken from reference TRBV5-1 and TRBJ2-7): KAGVTQTPRYLIKTRGQQVTLSCSPISGHRSVSWYQQTPGQGLQFLFEYFSETQRNKGNFPGRFSGRQFSNSRSEMNVSTLELGDSALYLCASSLGTSGGSYEQYFGPGTRLTVT.